This is a list of T cell receptor beta chains from one sample in a study of metastatic and nonmetastatic thyroid tumors. Through MiXCR, TCRdb re-clonotyped the PCR reads. This sample carries fewer than 25,000 clones, 25% of them seen once, and the ten largest clones take 3.3%. Specimen: blood. Receptor source: a male donor with papillary thyroid cancer or a benign thyroid nodule (not recorded which). Some clones in this sample may be carry-over from other donors' samples. Each CDR3 is given with its conserved first and last residue. Fields, in order: CDR3 DNA, CDR3 protein, V gene, D gene, clone size, J gene. The D gene is left open where the match is weak. Clone size is shown for a subset of rows, as once, few, many or a class of expanded clone.

CDR3 DNA: TGTGCCAGCAGCCAACTCGGACAGGGTAATTCACCCCTCCACTTT
CDR3 protein: CASSQLGQGNSPLHF
V gene: TRBV11-2
D gene: TRBD1
clone size: medium-sized
J gene: TRBJ1-6

CDR3 DNA: TGTGCCAGCAGCTTATCCCGTAGGAATCTCGGGGAGCTGTTTTTT
CDR3 protein: CASSLSRRNLGELFF
V gene: TRBV11-2
D gene: -
clone size: medium-sized
J gene: TRBJ2-2

CDR3 DNA: TGTGCCAGCAGCTTAGGGGTCCCCGGACTAGCGGGAAACGAGCAGTACTTC
CDR3 protein: CASSLGVPGLAGNEQYF
V gene: TRBV7-8
D gene: TRBD2
clone size: -
J gene: TRBJ2-7

CDR3 DNA: TGCGCCAGCAGCGTCGGACAGGGGGCGAATTCACCCCTCCACTTT
CDR3 protein: CASSVGQGANSPLHF
V gene: TRBV5-1
D gene: TRBD1
clone size: -
J gene: TRBJ1-6

CDR3 DNA: TGTGCCAGCAGTTACCCGGAACTGAACACTGAAGCTTTCTTT
CDR3 protein: CASSYPELNTEAFF
V gene: TRBV6-2/TRBV6-3
D gene: -
clone size: -
J gene: TRBJ1-1

CDR3 DNA: TGTGCCAGCAGTTACGGGACAGCCAGCAATCAGCCCCAGCATTTT
CDR3 protein: CASSYGTASNQPQHF
V gene: TRBV6-6
D gene: TRBD1
clone size: few
J gene: TRBJ1-5

CDR3 DNA: TGTGCCAGCTCCACCCGGTCCTTAGAGCAGTTCTTC
CDR3 protein: CASSTRSLEQFF
V gene: TRBV6-2/TRBV6-3
D gene: -
clone size: -
J gene: TRBJ2-1

CDR3 DNA: TGCAGCGTTGCCCTGGGACTAGCGGCCGGGGAGCTGTTTTTT
CDR3 protein: CSVALGLAAGELFF
V gene: TRBV29-1
D gene: TRBD2
clone size: many
J gene: TRBJ2-2

CDR3 DNA: TGTGCCAGCAGTCGGACTCCACGGGGCACCGGGGAGCTGTTTTTT
CDR3 protein: CASSRTPRGTGELFF
V gene: TRBV12-3/TRBV12-4
D gene: -
clone size: few
J gene: TRBJ2-2

CDR3 DNA: TGTGCCAGCAGTTTAGTCCAGGGGGCATACGAGCAGTACTTC
CDR3 protein: CASSLVQGAYEQYF
V gene: TRBV12-3/TRBV12-4
D gene: TRBD1
clone size: few
J gene: TRBJ2-7

CDR3 DNA: TGCGCCAGCAGCCAAGGGGGCCGACGGTATGGCTACACCTTC
CDR3 protein: CASSQGGRRYGYTF
V gene: TRBV4-1
D gene: -
clone size: -
J gene: TRBJ1-2

CDR3 DNA: TGTGCCAGCAGTGGGGACAGGGGCAATCAGCCCCAGCATTTT
CDR3 protein: CASSGDRGNQPQHF
V gene: TRBV12-3/TRBV12-4
D gene: TRBD1
clone size: few
J gene: TRBJ1-5

CDR3 DNA: TGTGCCAGCAGTTCGACAGGGGGCCATGGCTACACCTTC
CDR3 protein: CASSSTGGHGYTF
V gene: TRBV6-2/TRBV6-3
D gene: TRBD1
clone size: -
J gene: TRBJ1-2

CDR3 DNA: TGTGCCAGTAGCCAACCGGGACAGGGAAGTACAGATACGCAGTATTTT
CDR3 protein: CASSQPGQGSTDTQYF
V gene: TRBV19
D gene: TRBD1
clone size: -
J gene: TRBJ2-3

CDR3 DNA: TGCGCCAGCAGCCCTCAACAGGGAGCAAATGAAAATCTGTTTTTT
CDR3 protein: CASSPQQGANENLFF
V gene: TRBV5-1
D gene: -
clone size: -
J gene: TRBJ1-4

CDR3 DNA: TGTGCCAGCAGTAGGAGCACTAGCGGGGTATACAATGAGCAGTTCTTC
CDR3 protein: CASSRSTSGVYNEQFF
V gene: TRBV11-3
D gene: TRBD2
clone size: few
J gene: TRBJ2-1

CDR3 DNA: TGTGCCAGCAGCCCCACTGACCTATCCTCCTACAATGAGCAGTTCTTC
CDR3 protein: CASSPTDLSSYNEQFF
V gene: TRBV7-6
D gene: -
clone size: -
J gene: TRBJ2-1

CDR3 DNA: TGTGCCAGCAGTTACTCCAGGGGCGGTCAGCCCCAGCATTTT
CDR3 protein: CASSYSRGGQPQHF
V gene: TRBV6-6
D gene: -
clone size: -
J gene: TRBJ1-5

CDR3 DNA: TGTGCCAGCAGCTGGAGCCTAGCGGGAGTGAATGAGCAGTTCTTC
CDR3 protein: CASSWSLAGVNEQFF
V gene: TRBV5-4
D gene: TRBD2
clone size: many
J gene: TRBJ2-1

CDR3 DNA: TGTGCCAGCAGCCACTCCGGGGGGGCGGGAGATACGCAGTATTTT
CDR3 protein: CASSHSGGAGDTQYF
V gene: TRBV4-2
D gene: TRBD2
clone size: -
J gene: TRBJ2-3

CDR3 DNA: TGTGCCAGCAGCCCCCGGGCCCACTTCTCTGGAAACACCATATATTTT
CDR3 protein: CASSPRAHFSGNTIYF
V gene: TRBV7-9
D gene: -
clone size: many
J gene: TRBJ1-3

CDR3 DNA: TGCGCCAGCAGCTTAGGCGTCCTGAACACTGAAGCTTTCTTT
CDR3 protein: CASSLGVLNTEAFF
V gene: TRBV5-1
D gene: -
clone size: -
J gene: TRBJ1-1

CDR3 DNA: TGTGCCAGCAGTCCCGGTCCCCGGACAGAGACCCAGTACTTC
CDR3 protein: CASSPGPRTETQYF
V gene: TRBV12-3/TRBV12-4
D gene: -
clone size: -
J gene: TRBJ2-5

CDR3 DNA: TGTGCCAGCAGGACAGGTGGGGACACCATATATTTT
CDR3 protein: CASRTGGDTIYF
V gene: TRBV28
D gene: -
clone size: few
J gene: TRBJ1-3

CDR3 DNA: TGTGCCAGTAGTATAGCAGTCGGGACAGGGGGGTACGAGCAGTACTTC
CDR3 protein: CASSIAVGTGGYEQYF
V gene: TRBV19
D gene: TRBD1
clone size: few
J gene: TRBJ2-7

CDR3 DNA: TGTGCCAGTAGTATCCAGGGTATCAATCAGCCCCAGCATTTT
CDR3 protein: CASSIQGINQPQHF
V gene: TRBV19
D gene: -
clone size: -
J gene: TRBJ1-5

CDR3 DNA: TGCGCCAGCAGCTTGACAGGGAATTTGGGAGAGACCCGGTACTTC
CDR3 protein: CASSLTGNLGETRYF
V gene: TRBV5-1
D gene: -
clone size: many
J gene: TRBJ2-5

CDR3 DNA: TGCAGCGCACAGGACAGGAAGAACACTGAAGCTTTCTTT
CDR3 protein: CSAQDRKNTEAFF
V gene: TRBV29-1
D gene: TRBD1
clone size: few
J gene: TRBJ1-1

CDR3 DNA: TGCAGTGCTATTCTAGGGCTGAACACCGGGGAGCTGTTTTTT
CDR3 protein: CSAILGLNTGELFF
V gene: TRBV20-1
D gene: -
clone size: few
J gene: TRBJ2-2

CDR3 DNA: TGTGCCAGTAGTATAAACAGGGGCGAGGCTTTCTTT
CDR3 protein: CASSINRGEAFF
V gene: TRBV19
D gene: TRBD1
clone size: -
J gene: TRBJ1-1

CDR3 DNA: TGCAGTGCCAGACCCCCCGGACAGAAGGATGAGCAGTACTTC
CDR3 protein: CSARPPGQKDEQYF
V gene: TRBV20-1
D gene: -
clone size: -
J gene: TRBJ2-7

CDR3 DNA: TGTGCCAGCAGCTCCCGTTCCTCCACAGATACGCAGTATTTT
CDR3 protein: CASSSRSSTDTQYF
V gene: TRBV7-9
D gene: -
clone size: many
J gene: TRBJ2-3

CDR3 DNA: TGTGCCAGCAGGGAGCAGGGACCCACGAACGAGCAGTACTTC
CDR3 protein: CASREQGPTNEQYF
V gene: TRBV2
D gene: -
clone size: -
J gene: TRBJ2-7

CDR3 DNA: TGCGCCAGCCAACAACGAAGGGTAAGCGAAAAACTGTTTTTT
CDR3 protein: CASQQRRVSEKLFF
V gene: TRBV10-1
D gene: -
clone size: many
J gene: TRBJ1-4

CDR3 DNA: TGTGCCAGCAGCTTGCAATTGGAGGGCTACACCTTC
CDR3 protein: CASSLQLEGYTF
V gene: TRBV5-4
D gene: -
clone size: many
J gene: TRBJ1-2

CDR3 DNA: TGTGCCAGCAGTTTATCGACTAGCGTGAGGAATGAGCAGTTCTTC
CDR3 protein: CASSLSTSVRNEQFF
V gene: TRBV28
D gene: TRBD2
clone size: -
J gene: TRBJ2-1

CDR3 DNA: TGCGCCAGCAGTGGCGCCCCCGGGGGCGAGCAGTACTTC
CDR3 protein: CASSGAPGGEQYF
V gene: TRBV10-2
D gene: -
clone size: few
J gene: TRBJ2-7

CDR3 DNA: TGTGCCAGCAGCTTAGGAGAGGGGGGGTACGAGCAGTACTTC
CDR3 protein: CASSLGEGGYEQYF
V gene: TRBV7-2
D gene: -
clone size: medium-sized
J gene: TRBJ2-7

CDR3 DNA: TGTGCCAGCCCCGTAGGGTTGGATGAGCAGTTCTTC
CDR3 protein: CASPVGLDEQFF
V gene: TRBV6-1
D gene: -
clone size: medium-sized
J gene: TRBJ2-1

CDR3 DNA: TGTGCCAGCACTAAGGGACTAGCGGGAGCAGATACGCAGTATTTT
CDR3 protein: CASTKGLAGADTQYF
V gene: TRBV6-1
D gene: TRBD2
clone size: -
J gene: TRBJ2-3

CDR3 DNA: TGTGCCACCGAGTCGGGGTTTGGTGAGCAGTTCTTC
CDR3 protein: CATESGFGEQFF
V gene: TRBV6-1
D gene: -
clone size: few
J gene: TRBJ2-1

CDR3 DNA: TGTGCCACCAGTGATCCCGGCCGTAGCTATGGCTACACCTTC
CDR3 protein: CATSDPGRSYGYTF
V gene: TRBV24-1
D gene: -
clone size: medium-sized
J gene: TRBJ1-2

CDR3 DNA: TGCGCCAGCAAAAAGGGAGACATGGTGAACACCGGGGAGCTGTTTTTT
CDR3 protein: CASKKGDMVNTGELFF
V gene: TRBV5-1
D gene: -
clone size: medium-sized
J gene: TRBJ2-2

CDR3 DNA: TGTGCCAGCCTGGACAGGACTAATGAAAAACTGTTTTTT
CDR3 protein: CASLDRTNEKLFF
V gene: TRBV6-2/TRBV6-3
D gene: TRBD1
clone size: medium-sized
J gene: TRBJ1-4

CDR3 DNA: TGTGCCAGCAGCTGGGACAGTAATCAGCCCCAGCATTTT
CDR3 protein: CASSWDSNQPQHF
V gene: TRBV12-3/TRBV12-4
D gene: TRBD1
clone size: medium-sized
J gene: TRBJ1-5

CDR3 DNA: TGTGCCGGGGGACAGGGGGCCTCTAGCGGACAGCAGTACTTC
CDR3 protein: CAGGQGASSGQQYF
V gene: TRBV6-1
D gene: TRBD1
clone size: -
J gene: TRBJ2-7

CDR3 DNA: TGTGCCAGCAGCCCACCGGGACTAGCGGGCTACGAGCAGTACTTC
CDR3 protein: CASSPPGLAGYEQYF
V gene: TRBV13
D gene: TRBD2
clone size: -
J gene: TRBJ2-7

CDR3 DNA: TGTGCCAGCTCCCCAGAGGACAGGGGGTTGTACGCTTTCTTT
CDR3 protein: CASSPEDRGLYAFF
V gene: TRBV18
D gene: TRBD1
clone size: -
J gene: TRBJ1-1